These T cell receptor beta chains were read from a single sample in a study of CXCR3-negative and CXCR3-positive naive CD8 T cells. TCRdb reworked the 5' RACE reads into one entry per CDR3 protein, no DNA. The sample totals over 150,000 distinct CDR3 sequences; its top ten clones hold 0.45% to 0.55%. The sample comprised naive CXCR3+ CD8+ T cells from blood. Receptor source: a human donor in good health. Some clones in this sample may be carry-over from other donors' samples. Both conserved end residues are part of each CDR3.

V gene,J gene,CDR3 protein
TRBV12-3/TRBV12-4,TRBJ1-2,CASSSSDRVDYGYTF
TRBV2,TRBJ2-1,CASSERPGSNEQFF
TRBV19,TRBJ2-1,CASTPTGGLYNEQFF
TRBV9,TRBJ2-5,CASSVVLGGQETQYF
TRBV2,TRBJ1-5,CASDSKGTGNQPQHF
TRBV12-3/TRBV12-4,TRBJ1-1,CASRPSGGWKTEAFF
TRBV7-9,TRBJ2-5,CASSLLGGLAGQETQYF
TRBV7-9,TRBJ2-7,CASSAGQWTTYEQYF
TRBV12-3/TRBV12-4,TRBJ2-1,CASTHNNEQFF
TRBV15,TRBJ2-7,CATSRDLTGGAYEQYF
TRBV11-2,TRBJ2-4,CASEVDGLGERGNIQYF
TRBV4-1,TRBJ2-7,CASSQDRSGQSYEQYF
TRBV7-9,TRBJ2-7,CASSYGVYEQYF
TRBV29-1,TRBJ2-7,CSVDITPPGGSFYEQYF